This T cell receptor beta chain was profiled in a study of radiotherapy plus CTLA-4 blockade in lung cancer (dated by TCRdb to the late 2010s). A note on the overall study: Objective responses occurred in around 19% of enrolled patients, and about 30% achieved disease control. What the study reported, not specific to this receptor: TCR clones derived from tumors expanded in peripheral blood after treatment with radiotherapy and ipilimumab. Increased serum interferon-beta after radiation, together with early dynamic changes in blood T cell clones, were reported to be the strongest predictors of response.

This clone was seen a handful of times. There is no known antigen for this receptor. Per-nucleotide qualities are absent, and no much larger clonotype sits a single base away. The study tested focal radiation therapy combined with CTLA-4 blockade (ipilimumab) in patients with chemo-refractory metastatic non-small-cell lung cancer. Libraries were prepared through the immunoSEQ multiplex PCR assay. TCRdb retrieved this table from immuneACCESS and kept in-frame rearrangements only. Not all clones are present; in checked studies, unresolved V genes account for under half, and no reason is known for the remainder. Here the sample has just over 60,000 clones; 60% to 80% occur a single time. Together, the top ten hold approximately 4.5% of the sample. CDR1 SEHNR and CDR2 FQNEAQ were looked up in the germline V gene (reference sequence). V is pared back by 2 bases and J by 3 bases, with 2 bases lying between the germline termini. From the cysteine through the phenylalanine, the CDR3 covers 11 amino acids. Just CDR3 DNA is preserved here, 33 bases in frame from base 1.

This clonotype was sampled from a human donor with non-small cell lung cancer who had a complete response to radiotherapy plus ipilimumab. The chain employs TRBV7-9 and TRBJ2-7; the D gene lacks a confident call. The sample was peripheral blood, taken from a patient treated with radiotherapy plus ipilimumab. The CDR3 region has the sequence CASSLSYEQYF. The base sequence is TGTGCCAGCAGCTTAAGCTACGAGCAGTACTTC.